Presented here are 29 T cell receptor beta chains from one specimen sequenced in a study of identical twins (TCRdb year 2016). Libraries were built with 5' RACE. Instrument used: Illumina HiSeq 2000. TCRdb reworked the public reads: Q25 trimming with fastp, MiXCR clone assembly, productive beta chains retained. Every entry covers one CDR3 protein and lists the most common genes and DNA from its rows. In all, the sample holds 690,000 or so distinct CDR3 sequences, and around 5.7% of those were seen once. The biggest ten clones account for around 1.9% of the sample. Material for sequencing was naive T cells sorted from blood. The cell subset or site label corresponds to: cells isolated with a human naive T-cell isolation kit. All receptors derive from a man aged 18 to 29 in good health.

This clonotype was seen ten or more times. The chain uses TRBV12-3 or TRBV12-4 and TRBJ2-5; 7 bases align to TRBD2. The CDR3 consists of 16 residues. The V and J ends lost 3 bases and 5 bases, in that order; junction bases with no gene match: 12. Written as DNA, the CDR3 is TGTGCCAGCAGTTTGGCTAGCGGCTATAGTAGGGAGACCCAGTACTTC. Protein sequence: CASSLASGYSRETQYF.

The chain has TRBV12-3 or TRBV12-4 and TRBJ2-1, with D perhaps matching TRBD2 (6 bases). CDR3 length equals 14 residues. Trimming left V 6 bases short and J 6 bases short, with 15 bases between. CDR3 in DNA: TGTGCCAGCAGACGGGACTTGGGTCCCAATGAGCAGTTCTTC. Amino acid sequence: CASRRDLGPNEQFF.

The table lists this clonotype with many counts. The chain couples TRBV5-1 to TRBJ2-3, with unresolved D. CDR3 length: 15 residues. The V gene lost 3 bases and the J gene lost 4 bases, with 15 bases spanning the gap. The germline V gene has CDR1 SGHRS and CDR2 YFSETQ. CDR3 in DNA: TGCGCCAGCAGCTCACCGCTTCTTGGACCAGATACGCAGTATTTT. Translating it yields CASSSPLLGPDTQYF.

This clonotype was detected a few times. This rearrangement joins TRBV14 to TRBJ2-2, with D unresolved. Germline CDR1 SGHDN, CDR2 FVKESK. V was cut by 5 bases and J by 10 bases, with 17 bases left in between. The CDR3 runs to 14 residues. This chain's CDR3 is CASSLGRATEELFF. DNA of the CDR3: TGTGCCAGCAGCTTAGGACGGGCTACAGAGGAGCTGTTTTTT.

The chain recombines TRBV7-2 with TRBJ2-7, with 7 nucleotides matching TRBD2. CDR1 is SGHTA and CDR2 is FQGNSA in the germline V gene. V shed 7 bases, J shed 3 bases, and the junction held 15 bases outside the gene matches. This CDR3 is built from 16 residues. The CDR3 here is CASTHPGGSSNYEQYF. CDR3 DNA: TGTGCCAGCACCCACCCGGGGGGTAGCTCGAACTACGAGCAGTACTTC. Full variable domain (remainder filled in from reference TRBV7-2 and TRBJ2-7): GAGVSQSPSNKVTEKGKDVELRCDPISGHTALYWYRQSLGQGLEFLIYFQGNSAPDKSGLPSDRFSAERTGGSVSTLTIQRTQQEDSAVYLCASTHPGGSSNYEQYFGPGTRLTVT.

The chain uses TRBV30 and TRBJ2-1; perhaps TRBD1 as D (5 bases). CDR1 and CDR2 (germline): GTSNPN, SVGIG (reference sequence). V lost 7 bases and J lost 5, with 12 bases in between. This CDR3 region has 12 residues. CDR3 DNA sequence: TGTGCCTCACTTATGGGGCACAATGAGCAGTTCTTC. Amino acids: CASLMGHNEQFF.

J is TRBJ2-7 and V is TRBV19; perhaps TRBD2 as D (5 bases). CDR3 size: 13 residues. From germline, CDR1 is LNHDA and CDR2 SQIVND (reference sequence). V was cut by 5 bases and J by 0 bases, with 8 bases left in between. CDR3 amino acids: CASSEGSSYEQYV. Here the CDR3 DNA reads TGTGCCAGTAGTGAGGGAAGCTCCTACGAGCAGTACGTC.

This clonotype showed up many times. The CDR3 sequence is CASSFWIQGARYGYTF. The CDR3 coding sequence is TGTGCCAGCAGTTTCTGGATACAGGGGGCGCGTTATGGCTACACCTTC. The rearrangement uses TRBV12-3 or TRBV12-4 and TRBJ1-2; TRBD1 aligns across 9 bases. This CDR3 has 16 amino acids. With V trimmed by 3 bases and J by 5 bases, 10 bases remained unmatched.

At least ten counts were recorded for this clonotype. The CDR3 loop is CASSFNTGTEAFF. CDR3 sequence (DNA): TGTGCCAGCAGTTTCAACACAGGCACTGAAGCTTTCTTT. The chain has TRBV12-3 or TRBV12-4 and TRBJ1-1; D perhaps matches TRBD1 (5 bases). The CDR3 has 13 amino acids. V shed 3 bases and J shed 4 bases, with 9 bases lying between them.

This clonotype came up many times. The chain uses TRBV5-1 and TRBJ2-3; 8 bases fit TRBD1. Germline V gives CDR1 SGHRS, CDR2 YFSETQ. J gave up 4 bases and V 4 bases, and 8 bases lay outside the gene matches. The CDR3 is 15 amino acids. The DNA for the CDR3 is TGCGCCAGCAGCAGCCAGGGGGCTGCAGCAGATACGCAGTATTTT. This gives the protein CASSSQGAAADTQYF.

This clonotype was observed at least ten times. The chain uses TRBV11-2 and TRBJ2-3; 8 bases map to TRBD2. Germline V gene data show CDR1 as SGHAT and CDR2 as FQNNGV. CDR3 length equals 15 residues. Trimming at V came to 0 bases and at J to 4 bases, leaving 3 bases not matched to a gene. CDR3 coding DNA: TGTGCCAGCAGCTTAGACGGGAGGGCCTCAGATACGCAGTATTTT. Translating it yields CASSLDGRASDTQYF.

The chain employs TRBV10-1 and TRBJ2-2, with D possibly TRBD1 on 6 matching bases. V was pared by 5 bases and J by 5 bases, with 15 bases between. The V gene's germline CDR1 is WNHNN and CDR2 SYGVQD (reference sequence). The CDR3 has 15 amino acids. In DNA, the CDR3 is TGCGCCAGCAGTACCGACAGGAAAAAAACCGGGGAGCTGTTTTTT. Protein sequence: CASSTDRKKTGELFF.

Ten or more counts support this clonotype. In DNA form, the CDR3 reads TGCAGTGCTAGAGATCTAGGGCTGTACAATGAGCAGTTCTTC. This codes for CSARDLGLYNEQFF. This sequence joins TRBV20-1 and TRBJ2-1; D gene ambiguous. V dropped 0 bases and J dropped 4 bases, with 10 bases sitting between them. Germline V gene lookup returns CDR1 DFQATT and CDR2 SNEGSKA (reference sequence). The CDR3 consists of 14 residues.

This clonotype was seen a handful of times. V and J are TRBV5-1 and TRBJ2-1; TRBD1 aligns across 11 bases. Germline lookup yields CDR1 SGHRS and CDR2 YFSETQ. This CDR3 has 15 residues. The V gene end was trimmed by 6 bases and the J gene end by 7 bases; junction bases not matched to a gene: 9. DNA of the CDR3: TGCGCCAGCATCCAAGGACAGGGGGCGGTGAATGAGCAGTTCTTC. Protein: CASIQGQGAVNEQFF. The full variable domain, in which reference TRBV5-1 and TRBJ2-1 provide the parts outside the CDR3, is KAGVTQTPRYLIKTRGQQVTLSCSPISGHRSVSWYQQTPGQGLQFLFEYFSETQRNKGNFPGRFSGRQFSNSRSEMNVSTLELGDSALYLCASIQGQGAVNEQFFGPGTRLTVL.

This clonotype has a handful of counts. This chain links TRBV7-9 with TRBJ2-7, with 11 bases fitting TRBD1. J gave up 6 bases and V 5 bases, and 6 bases lay outside the gene matches. Germline CDR1 SEHNR, CDR2 FQNEAQ (reference sequence). This CDR3 spans 14 amino acids. CDR3 in DNA: TGTGCCAGCAGCCCAAGGACAGGGGGCTTCGAGCAGTACGTC. Residues: CASSPRTGGFEQYV.

This clonotype was seen many times. This chain joins TRBV5-1 and TRBJ2-1; possibly TRBD1 for D (6 bases). The CDR3 runs to 14 residues. Germline V gives CDR1 SGHRS, CDR2 YFSETQ. The germline V and J ends were trimmed by 3 bases and 3 bases, with 10 bases remaining between them. CDR3 protein: CASSSRTDYNEQFF. The DNA for the CDR3 is TGCGCCAGCAGCTCCCGGACAGACTACAATGAGCAGTTCTTC.

In its sample, this clonotype was seen many times. V is TRBV20-1 and J is TRBJ1-4; D unresolved. Trimming pared 3 bases from V and 12 bases from J, leaving 8 bases between. The CDR3 length is 10 residues. Germline CDR1 reads DFQATT; CDR2 reads SNEGSKA (reference sequence). The CDR3 region is CSARSVELFF. In DNA, the CDR3 is TGCAGTGCTAGGTCTGTGGAACTGTTTTTT.

This clonotype was observed a few times. The chain links TRBV12-3 or TRBV12-4 to TRBJ2-3, with D unclear. The CDR3 runs 13 residues. Trimming left V 2 bases short and J 2 bases short, with 5 bases between. CDR3: CASSLQVTDTQYF. CDR3 sequence (DNA): TGTGCCAGCAGTTTACAGGTCACAGATACGCAGTATTTT.

The CDR3 here is CASTRRGDNEQFF. The CDR3 DNA sequence: TGTGCCAGCACTCGGAGAGGGGACAATGAGCAGTTCTTC. The chain recombines TRBV7-6 with TRBJ2-1; D may match TRBD1 or TRBD2 (5 bases each). This CDR3 spans 13 amino acids. Per germline, CDR1 SGHVS and CDR2 FNYEAQ. Trimming pared 7 bases from V and 5 bases from J, leaving 12 bases between.

The chain combines TRBV20-1 with TRBJ1-1, with a tentative D call TRBD1 (6 bases). The CDR3 has 14 amino acids. Germline assignment: CDR1 DFQATT and CDR2 SNEGSKA (reference sequence). V was pared by 3 bases and J by 6 bases, with 17 bases between. The CDR3 sequence is CSARAAGAIAEAFF. CDR3 coding DNA: TGCAGTGCTAGGGCGGCGGGGGCGATAGCTGAAGCTTTCTTT.

In its sample, this clonotype was seen many times. V is TRBV6-1 and J is TRBJ2-5, with D possibly TRBD1 on 8 matching bases. CDR1 and CDR2 (germline): MNHNS, SASEGT. The V gene lost 6 bases and the J gene lost 1 base, with 18 bases spanning the gap. This CDR3 is built from 16 residues. In DNA form, the CDR3 reads TGTGCCAGCAGCGCTACCGGGGGGACAGGCCAAGAGACCCAGTACTTC. Protein product: CASSATGGTGQETQYF.

This clonotype has at least ten counts. The chain uses TRBV25-1 and TRBJ1-1, with D possibly being TRBD1 (6 bases). Trimming shortened V by 4 bases and J by 3 bases, and 15 bases separated the two germline ends. The CDR3 loop spans 15 amino acids. In germline, CDR1 is MGHDK, CDR2 SYGVNS. CDR3: CASSVTGTPYTEAFF. DNA for the CDR3: TGTGCCAGCAGTGTTACCGGGACACCTTACACTGAAGCTTTCTTT.

This clonotype was seen at least ten times. This rearrangement joins TRBV24-1 to TRBJ2-1, with TRBD2 matching 10 bases. This CDR3 is 21 amino acids long. J gave up 4 bases and V 3 bases, and 20 bases lay outside the gene matches. CDR1 is KGHDR and CDR2 is SFDVKD in the germline V gene. CDR3 residues: CATSDPLNLAGDPPPYNEQFF. As DNA, the CDR3 is TGTGCCACCAGTGATCCACTTAACCTAGCGGGAGACCCCCCCCCATACAATGAGCAGTTCTTC.

This clonotype came up many times. V and J are TRBV20-1 and TRBJ1-4, with D unclear. Deletions cut 3 bases from V and 11 bases from J, with 10 bases between. The CDR3 covers 11 residues. Germline lookup yields CDR1 DFQATT and CDR2 SNEGSKA (reference sequence). DNA of the CDR3: TGCAGTGCTAGTGACCCCCGGAAACTGTTTTTT. Amino acid sequence: CSASDPRKLFF.

This clonotype was recorded at least ten times. The chain is built from TRBV5-1 and TRBJ2-2, with 7 bases fitting TRBD1. Germline V CDR1 and CDR2: SGHRS, YFSETQ. CDR3 length: 15 amino acids. J lost 8 bases, V lost 1 base, and 8 bases had no gene match. CDR3 loop: CASSLRNDRAGELFF. In DNA form, the CDR3 reads TGCGCCAGCAGCTTGAGAAACGACAGGGCTGGGGAGCTGTTTTTT.

This clonotype has ten or more counts. The chain carries TRBV9 and TRBJ2-2; 10 bases are shared with TRBD1. Trimming removed 6 bases from V and 6 bases from J; junction bases left unmatched: 8. The length of the CDR3 is 15 residues. Germline V CDR1 and CDR2: SGDLS, YYNGEE. CDR3 sequence: CASNRIGTGAGELFF. DNA of the CDR3: TGTGCCAGCAATCGGATCGGGACAGGGGCCGGGGAGCTGTTTTTT.

In DNA, the CDR3 is TGTGCCACCAGTGATGGGGACACAGGGAACAATCAGCCCCAGCATTTT. It encodes CATSDGDTGNNQPQHF. The chain uses TRBV24-1 and TRBJ1-5, with D maybe TRBD1 (6 bases). Germline CDR1 KGHDR, CDR2 SFDVKD. The CDR3 is 16 residues long. V dropped 3 bases and J dropped 3 bases, with 14 bases sitting between them.

This clonotype was detected ten times or more. V and J are TRBV25-1 and TRBJ2-1, with D tentatively TRBD2 (5 bases). Germline V CDR1 and CDR2: MGHDK, SYGVNS. Trimming took off 7 bases at V and 10 bases at J, with 14 bases between the two ends. This CDR3 spans 12 amino acids. The CDR3 region is CASTPGGQEQFF. CDR3 nucleotides: TGTGCCAGCACCCCAGGCGGGCAGGAGCAGTTCTTC.

This clonotype occurred a few times. The genes are TRBV7-2 and TRBJ2-2, with D perhaps TRBD2 (5 bases). The CDR3 runs 14 residues. CDR1 SGHTA and CDR2 FQGNSA come from the germline V gene. Trimming stripped 1 base from V and 7 bases from J, with 10 bases between. In DNA, the CDR3 is TGTGCCAGCAGCTTAGGGACTCGCGTCGGGGAGCTGTTTTTT. It codes for CASSLGTRVGELFF.